The 22 T cell receptor beta chains below were found in one sample sequenced in a study of cytomegalovirus exposure and HLA in healthy donors. Amplification used 60 Vbeta primers and 13 Jbeta primers. The method was immunoSEQ multiplex PCR; TCRdb's version includes in-frame clones alone and lacks a portion of them. Among roughly 100,000 clones, around 60% were seen once, and the ten largest hold more than 3%. The sample was PBMCs. These receptors were taken from a woman in her fifties or sixties in good health and CMV-seronegative.

The CDR3 sequence: CASSAPPGLAGGRRRETQYF. The DNA for the CDR3 is TGTGCCAGCAGTGCACCCCCGGGACTAGCGGGAGGGCGCCGTAGGGAGACCCAGTACTTC. The chain recombines TRBV2 with TRBJ2-5; the match to TRBD2 covers 16 bases. Germline V gene lookup returns CDR1 SNHLY and CDR2 FYNNEI. The trim removed 4 bases at V and 5 bases at J, leaving 16 bases unmatched. This CDR3 region has 20 residues.

As to this clone: One junction end disagrees with the germline gene, perhaps due to a read error. V usage is TRBV28 and J usage is TRBJ1-2, with D uncertain. Germline V CDR1 and CDR2: MDHEN, SYDVKM. This CDR3 is 13 amino acids long. The CDR3: CASRKRSNYCYTF. DNA for the CDR3: TGTGCCAGCAGAAAACGCAGTAACTATTGCTACACCTTC.

V is TRBV14 and J is TRBJ2-7, with TRBD2 identical over 8 bases. Trimming removed 3 bases from V and 2 bases from J; junction bases left unmatched: 3. Germline CDR1 reads SGHDN; CDR2 reads FVKESK. CDR3 length equals 14 residues. The CDR3 protein is CASSHSGGAYEQYF. DNA for the CDR3: TGTGCCAGCAGCCATTCCGGGGGGGCCTACGAGCAGTACTTC.

Points on this clone: At one end the junction does not follow the germline gene, possibly because of a read error. The chain couples TRBV19 to TRBJ1-5; 9 nucleotides line up with TRBD1. Germline CDR1 and CDR2: LNHDA and SQIVND (reference sequence). The CDR3 sequence is 14 residues long. The CDR3 DNA sequence: TGTGCTAGTAGTATGGACAGGGGAAATCAGCCCCAGCATTTT. It encodes CASSMDRGNQPQHF.

The chain couples TRBV11-2 to TRBJ1-3, with D possibly matching TRBD1 (5 bases). This CDR3 region has 19 residues. In germline, CDR1 is SGHAT, CDR2 FQNNGV. V lost 5 bases, J lost 0 bases, and 23 bases lay in between. CDR3 nucleotides: TGTGCCAGCAGCCAGGGTCGCCAACCCCTCTACTACTCTGGAAACACCATATATTTT. This encodes CASSQGRQPLYYSGNTIYF.

V usage is TRBV19 and J usage is TRBJ1-5; 7 bases match TRBD1. The germline V gene has CDR1 LNHDA and CDR2 SQIVND (reference sequence). V lost 4 bases to trimming and J lost 3 bases; unmatched junction nucleotides: 3. CDR3 size: 14 residues. CDR3: CASSTTGPNQPQHF. CDR3 sequence (DNA): TGTGCCAGTAGTACGACAGGGCCCAATCAGCCCCAGCATTTT.

With respect to this clone: The sample contains more than one DNA sequence encoding this CDR3. The rearrangement uses TRBV15 and TRBJ1-4; 8 nucleotides line up with TRBD1. The CDR3 contains 16 residues. CDR1 is LNHNV and CDR2 is YYDKDF in the germline V gene (reference sequence). V shed 0 bases, J shed 8 bases, and the junction held 8 bases outside the gene matches. In DNA form, the CDR3 reads TGTGCCACCAGCAGAGATCGGGGGACAGGATACGAAAAACTGTTTTTT. As protein: CATSRDRGTGYEKLFF.

The rearrangement uses TRBV7-3 and TRBJ2-1, with 10 bases identical to TRBD2. V shed 5 bases, J shed 6 bases, and the junction held 10 bases outside the gene matches. Germline V gene lookup returns CDR1 SGHTA and CDR2 FQGTGA. CDR3 size: 16 residues. CDR3 sequence: CASSPGLARLGNEQFF. The CDR3 nucleotides read TGTGCCAGCAGCCCGGGACTAGCGAGATTAGGCAATGAGCAGTTCTTC.

The rearrangement uses TRBV7-8 and TRBJ1-2; D not resolved. The CDR3 loop spans 11 amino acids. CDR1 is SGHVS, CDR2 FQNEAQ, per germline. Trimming took off 8 bases at V and 4 bases at J, with 8 bases between the two ends. The CDR3 sequence is CASGSIYGYTF. CDR3 nucleotides: TGTGCCAGCGGCAGTATCTATGGCTACACCTTC.

The rearrangement uses TRBV11-3 and TRBJ1-4; the match to TRBD1 covers 8 bases. Germline V gene lookup returns CDR1 SGHNT and CDR2 YENEEA. The CDR3 length is 14 residues. Trimming cost V 0 bases and J 7 bases; bases outside gene matches: 1. The CDR3, as DNA: TGTGCCAGCAGCTTAGATCAGGGGGCTGAAAAACTGTTTTTT. This gives the protein CASSLDQGAEKLFF. Drawing the rest from reference TRBV11-3 and TRBJ1-4, the complete variable domain is EAGVVQSPRYKIIEKKQPVAFWCNPISGHNTLYWYLQNLGQGPELLIRYENEEAVDDSQLPKDRFSAERLKGVDSTLKIQPAELGDSAVYLCASSLDQGAEKLFFGSGTQLSVL.

The rearrangement links TRBV5-1 to TRBJ2-1, with 10 bases that match TRBD2. This CDR3 comprises 18 residues. Germline CDR1 and CDR2: SGHRS and YFSETQ. V lost 1 base to trimming and J lost 0 bases; unmatched junction nucleotides: 7. DNA of the CDR3: TGCGCCAGCAGCTTGTCTAGCGGGAGCCTTAGCTCCTACAATGAGCAGTTCTTC. It specifies CASSLSSGSLSSYNEQFF.

About this clone itself: The junction departs from germline at one end; a sequencing error may be responsible. The sample has other DNA sequences that encode this CDR3 too. The V call is TRBV6-1, the J call TRBJ1-1, with TRBD1 as a possible D gene (5 bases). The CDR3 has 13 residues. Germline V gives CDR1 MNHNS, CDR2 SASEGT. DNA for the CDR3: TGCGCCAGCAGTGAATCAGGGTACACTGAAGCTTTCTTT. Its translation is CASSESGYTEAFF.

Only one count was recorded for this clone. The chain recombines TRBV14 with TRBJ2-1, with D possibly matching TRBD2 (7 bases). The CDR3 consists of 18 residues. V lost 3 bases and J lost 5, with 23 bases in between. CDR1 is SGHDN, CDR2 FVKESK, per germline. CDR3 in DNA: TGTGCCAGCAGCCACCCTGGAGTTGTGGGAGGGGGGAACAATGAGCAGTTCTTC. Amino acids: CASSHPGVVGGGNNEQFF.

This rearrangement joins TRBV6-1 to TRBJ2-7; the match to TRBD1 covers 10 bases. CDR3 length: 13 residues. The germline V gene has CDR1 MNHNS and CDR2 SASEGT. The V segment lost 8 bases and the J segment 7 bases; nucleotides outside the gene matches: 8. CDR3: CASRDRGRREQYF. The CDR3, as DNA: TGTGCCAGCCGGGACAGGGGTCGAAGGGAGCAGTACTTC.

J is TRBJ1-4 and V is TRBV6-5; D gene unclear. The germline V gene encodes CDR1 MNHEY and CDR2 SVGAGI. This CDR3 is built from 13 residues. Trimming took off 4 bases at V and 4 bases at J, with 7 bases between the two ends. The chain's CDR3 is CASSFEVNEKLFF. The CDR3 DNA reads TGTGCCAGCAGTTTCGAGGTTAATGAAAAACTGTTTTTT.

Of note for this clone: Additional DNA sequences in this sample encode the identical CDR3. This chain uses TRBV5-1 with TRBJ2-1, with 14 bases lining up with TRBD2. The junction had 4 bases not matched to a gene; V was cut back by 4 bases and J by 7 bases. The length of the CDR3 is 15 residues. Germline V gene data show CDR1 as SGHRS and CDR2 as YFSETQ. CDR3 in amino acids: CASSAGTSGSNEQFF. The CDR3 nucleotides read TGCGCCAGCAGCGCGGGGACTAGCGGGAGTAATGAGCAGTTCTTC.

V and J are TRBV5-1 and TRBJ2-7; TRBD1 matches 7 bases. Trimming at V came to 0 bases and at J to 6 bases, leaving 15 bases not matched to a gene. The CDR3 runs 17 residues. Germline loops: CDR1 SGHRS, CDR2 YFSETQ. The CDR3 reads CASSLGAQTGAVGEQYF. The DNA of the CDR3 is TGCGCCAGCAGCTTGGGGGCCCAAACAGGGGCGGTGGGCGAGCAGTACTTC.

The chain joins TRBV29-1 to TRBJ1-4; possibly TRBD1 for D (5 bases). Germline V gene data show CDR1 as SQVTM and CDR2 as ANQGSEA. This CDR3 contains 13 residues. The V end was cut by 4 bases, the J end by 8 bases, with 14 bases between. The CDR3 protein is CSVGTSAEEKLFF. CDR3 bases: TGCAGCGTTGGGACAAGCGCCGAGGAAAAACTGTTTTTT. The full variable domain, completed using reference TRBV29-1 and TRBJ1-4, is SAVISQKPSRDICQRGTSLTIQCQVDSQVTMMFWYRQQPGQSLTLIATANQGSEATYESGFVIDKFPISRPNLTFSTLTVSNMSPEDSSIYLCSVGTSAEEKLFFGSGTQLSVL.

This rearrangement joins TRBV4-2 to TRBJ2-1, with 9 bases matching TRBD1. Trimming cost V 0 bases and J 7 bases; bases outside gene matches: 7. This CDR3 is built from 16 residues. Germline CDR1 and CDR2: LGHNA and YNFKEQ. The chain's CDR3 is CASSQDPGQGMNEQFF. DNA of the CDR3: TGTGCCAGCAGCCAAGATCCGGGACAGGGAATGAATGAGCAGTTCTTC.

The chain has TRBV18 and TRBJ1-4; D call uncertain. V lost 0 bases to trimming and J lost 5 bases, with 19 bases between them. From germline, CDR1 is KGHSH and CDR2 LQKENI. This CDR3 is built from 18 residues. CDR3 bases: TGTGCCAGCTCACCACCGGGCAGGACTGGGGTTTCCAATGAAAAACTGTTTTTT. It translates to CASSPPGRTGVSNEKLFF.

V and J are TRBV10-3 and TRBJ1-5, with a tentative D call TRBD1 (6 bases). This CDR3 comprises 15 residues. In germline, CDR1 is ENHRY, CDR2 SYGVKD. V lost 2 bases, J lost 2 bases, and 10 bases lay in between. The CDR3 coding sequence is TGTGCCATCAGTGAGAGGGCAGGGGGCAATCAGCCCCAGCATTTT. Amino acids: CAISERAGGNQPQHF.

This chain connects TRBV4-2 to TRBJ1-4; 7 bases agree with TRBD1. The germline gives CDR1 LGHNA, CDR2 YNFKEQ. Losses at the gene ends were 4 bases for V and 6 bases for J; bases not matched to a gene: 11. The CDR3 sequence is 16 residues long. The CDR3 here is CASSRQGFNPDEKLFF. CDR3 coding DNA: TGTGCCAGCAGCCGACAGGGATTCAACCCCGATGAAAAACTGTTTTTT.